These 21 T cell receptor beta chains share one sample of origin, sequenced in a study of T cells in Graves' hyperthyroidism and ophthalmopathy. The investigators amplified TCR beta CDR3 regions from RNA transcripts. The HTBI set primed first-round TCR CDR3 RT-PCR. TCRdb called the multiplex PCR reads again in MiXCR, with one record for every CDR3 protein. This repertoire shows about 360,000 distinct CDR3 sequences, more than 15% found once; its top ten account for 25% to 30%. Material: blood. The source of these receptors is a woman younger than 35 with Graves' hyperthyroidism that later progressed to Graves' ophthalmopathy.

There are many counts of this clonotype. This sequence joins TRBV12-5 and TRBJ2-1; 13 bases map to TRBD2. Germline V lookup: CDR1 LGHNT, CDR2 FRNRAP. V lost 6 bases, J lost 8 bases, and 7 bases stayed unmatched. This CDR3 has 15 amino acids. The chain's CDR3 is CASGGGLAGTYEQFF. The CDR3 nucleotides are TGTGCTAGTGGAGGGGGACTAGCGGGGACCTATGAGCAGTTCTTC.

The chain has TRBV5-1 and TRBJ2-1, with 7 bases matching TRBD2. The CDR3 has 19 residues. Germline V lookup: CDR1 SGHRS, CDR2 YFSETQ. The V gene end was trimmed by 3 bases and the J gene end by 0 bases; junction bases not matched to a gene: 15. The CDR3 DNA reads as TGCGCCAGCAGCTCCCCTACTAGCGAAACATTGAGCTCCTACAATGAGCAGTTCTTC. It specifies CASSSPTSETLSSYNEQFF.

This clonotype appeared many times. The genes are TRBV6-1 and TRBJ1-1, with D unresolved. The CDR3 is 11 amino acids. The germline V and J ends were trimmed by 7 bases and 5 bases, with 8 bases remaining between them. Germline loops: CDR1 MNHNS, CDR2 SASEGT. CDR3 nucleotide sequence: TGTGCCAGCAATCTAAATACTGAAGCTTTCTTT. As protein: CASNLNTEAFF.

This clonotype was seen ten or more times. The J gene is TRBJ2-3, the V gene TRBV10-3, with 7 nucleotides matching TRBD2. CDR1 and CDR2 from the germline V gene are ENHRY and SYGVKD. The CDR3 consists of 16 residues. J gave up 1 base and V 0 bases, and 4 bases lay outside the gene matches. The DNA for the CDR3 is TGTGCCATCAGTGAGTCGACGGGAGGACGCACAGATACGCAGTATTTT. Encoded protein: CAISESTGGRTDTQYF.

V is TRBV6-1 and J is TRBJ2-5, with 12 nucleotides matching TRBD1. The CDR3 totals 17 residues. V gave up 6 bases and J gave up 3 bases; unmatched junction bases: 11. Germline-derived CDR1 and CDR2 are MNHNS and SASEGT. The CDR3 DNA is TGTGCCAGCAGCAACAGGGACAGGGGGCTCCGTGAAGAGACCCAGTACTTC. Amino acids: CASSNRDRGLREETQYF.

The chain carries TRBV28 and TRBJ2-3, with 12 bases aligning to TRBD2. The CDR3 contains 18 residues. Germline V gives CDR1 MDHEN, CDR2 SYDVKM. V was clipped by 4 bases and J by 1 base; unmatched bases: 9. This CDR3 reads CASSSILAGGFGTDTQYF. In nucleotides, the CDR3 is TGTGCCAGCAGTTCTATACTAGCGGGAGGCTTTGGCACAGATACGCAGTATTTT.

This clonotype has at least ten counts. The J gene is TRBJ1-2, the V gene TRBV28; 7 positions agree with TRBD1. V shed 3 bases, J shed 2 bases, and the junction held 12 bases outside the gene matches. Germline V gives CDR1 MDHEN, CDR2 SYDVKM. The CDR3 is 17 amino acids. The CDR3 coding sequence is TGTGCCAGCAGTTTCGTTATAAGGGGGCGTGAGAACTATGGCTACACCTTC. Its protein product is CASSFVIRGRENYGYTF.

The J gene is TRBJ2-4, the V gene TRBV28; TRBD2 aligns across 7 bases. Germline V CDR1 and CDR2: MDHEN, SYDVKM. The V and J ends lost 8 bases and 5 bases, in that order; junction bases with no gene match: 12. CDR3 size: 15 residues. CDR3 DNA sequence: TGTGCCAGCTCTGCGTGGGGAGGGTATCAAAACATTCAGTACTTC. Residues: CASSAWGGYQNIQYF.

Points on this clonotype: A much larger clone lies one base from this, so it may be a read error. The chain links TRBV7-2 to TRBJ2-7, with 11 bases that match TRBD2. Germline lookup yields CDR1 SGHTA and CDR2 FQGNSA. This CDR3 is built from 18 residues. CDR3 sequence (DNA): TGTGCCAGCAGCACATACCGGGGGGGACTAGCGGACCCCTACGAGCCGTACTTC. Its translation is CASSTYRGGLADPYEPYF.

This clonotype was seen ten or more times. The chain has TRBV3-1 and TRBJ2-1, with D unclear. The CDR3 runs to 16 residues. Trimming shortened V by 3 bases and J by 3 bases, and 15 bases separated the two germline ends. Per the germline V gene, CDR1 is LGHDT and CDR2 is YNNKEL (reference sequence). CDR3 in amino acids: CASSHLAVDHYNEQFF. The CDR3, as DNA: TGTGCCAGCAGCCATCTCGCCGTGGATCACTACAATGAGCAGTTCTTC.

The chain joins TRBV20-1 to TRBJ2-7; 11 bases match TRBD2. Losses at the gene ends were 3 bases for V and 4 bases for J; bases not matched to a gene: 2. Germline V gene lookup returns CDR1 DFQATT and CDR2 SNEGSKA (reference sequence). This CDR3 contains 13 residues. CDR3 nucleotides: TGCAGTGCTAGTAGCGGGAGGGCGTACGAGCAGTACTTC. Amino acids: CSASSGRAYEQYF.

There are many counts of this clonotype. This sequence joins TRBV28 and TRBJ1-4; tentatively, D is TRBD1 (5 bases). V shed 5 bases and J shed 6 bases, with 16 bases lying between them. Germline-derived CDR1 and CDR2 are MDHEN and SYDVKM. The CDR3 totals 15 residues. The CDR3 reads CASSPVGQGDEKLFF. DNA of the CDR3: TGTGCCAGCAGTCCGGTGGGTCAGGGAGATGAAAAACTGTTTTTT.

At least ten counts were recorded for this clonotype. The rearrangement links TRBV30 to TRBJ1-5; 7 nucleotides match TRBD1. The CDR3 runs to 14 residues. The germline V gene has CDR1 GTSNPN and CDR2 SVGIG (reference sequence). J was trimmed by 5 bases and V by 0 bases; bases with no gene match: 4. CDR3 sequence reads: CAWSVQGLYQPQHF. CDR3 DNA sequence: TGTGCCTGGAGTGTACAGGGGTTATATCAGCCCCAGCATTTT.

This clonotype was observed a handful of times. The chain uses TRBV7-9 and TRBJ2-7; D might be TRBD2 (6 bases). The CDR3 totals 19 residues. Germline V lookup: CDR1 SEHNR, CDR2 FQNEAQ (reference sequence). Trimming pared 5 bases from V and 2 bases from J, leaving 28 bases between. In DNA, the CDR3 is TGTGCCAGCAGCCTTGGGGACTGGGATTCACTGATCACAGCCTACGAGCAGTACTTC. Translating gives CASSLGDWDSLITAYEQYF.

This clonotype was found many times. The chain links TRBV7-9 to TRBJ1-1; D not resolved. Trimming cost V 2 bases and J 1 base, with 17 bases left between them. Germline V lookup: CDR1 SEHNR, CDR2 FQNEAQ (reference sequence). The CDR3 loop spans 17 amino acids. The CDR3 is CASSLPLGWVGNTEAFF. For the CDR3, the DNA is TGTGCCAGCAGCTTACCGCTCGGTTGGGTGGGGAACACTGAAGCTTTCTTT.

The rearrangement links TRBV20-1 to TRBJ2-1; the D gene is possibly TRBD2 (7 bases). The germline V gene encodes CDR1 DFQATT and CDR2 SNEGSKA (reference sequence). V lost 6 bases and J 8 bases, leaving 26 bases between the germline ends. This CDR3 region has 16 residues. CDR3 amino acids: CSAALPRRGGGDEQFF. The DNA of the CDR3 is TGCAGTGCCGCTCTCCCTCGAAGAGGGGGGGGCGATGAGCAGTTCTTC.

This clonotype occurred many times. The rearrangement links TRBV30 to TRBJ2-1; D not certain. This CDR3 has 16 amino acids. Trimming removed 0 bases from V and 0 bases from J, with 12 bases in between. Germline CDR1 reads GTSNPN; CDR2 reads SVGIG (reference sequence). CDR3 region: CAWSVSVSSSYNEQFF. As DNA, the CDR3 is TGTGCCTGGAGTGTGTCCGTGAGTAGCTCCTACAATGAGCAGTTCTTC.

This clonotype was found many times. The V call is TRBV27, the J call TRBJ2-1; D may correspond to TRBD1 or TRBD2 (5 bases each). This CDR3 has 17 amino acids. The germline V gene encodes CDR1 MNHEY and CDR2 SMNVEV (reference sequence). V gave up 3 bases and J gave up 2 bases, with 17 bases separating them. CDR3 sequence: CASSLGVSGFTYNEQFF. CDR3 sequence (DNA): TGTGCCAGCAGTTTGGGGGTCTCGGGATTTACCTACAATGAGCAGTTCTTC.

V and J are TRBV20-1 and TRBJ2-7; possibly TRBD1 for D (6 bases). The last part of the DNA fits TRBJ2-1 better; the J call may be wrong. The CDR3 consists of 13 residues. Germline values: CDR1 DFQATT, CDR2 SNEGSKA (reference sequence). The CDR3 loop is CSAQDSRSYEQFF. CDR3 DNA sequence: TGCAGTGCCCAGGACAGTCGCTCCTACGAGCAGTTCTTC.

This clonotype has only a few counts. The CDR3, as DNA: TGTGCCAGCAGCTTCTGGGGAGAGACCCAGTACTTC. Translating gives CASSFWGETQYF. V usage is TRBV5-6 and J usage is TRBJ2-5; no definite D call. V lost 2 bases to trimming and J lost 4 bases, with 6 bases between them. The CDR3 loop spans 12 amino acids. In germline, CDR1 is SGHDT, CDR2 YYEEEE. The complete variable domain, with remaining parts taken from reference TRBV5-6 and TRBJ2-5, reads DAGVTQSPTHLIKTRGQQVTLRCSPKSGHDTVSWYQQALGQGPQFIFQYYEEEERQRGNFPDRFSGHQFPNYSSELNVNALLLGDSALYLCASSFWGETQYFGPGTRLLVL.

The V call is TRBV7-9, the J call TRBJ2-1; 9 bases line up with TRBD2. CDR1 SEHNR and CDR2 FQNEAQ come from the germline V gene (reference sequence). The CDR3 length is 21 residues. Trimming removed 6 bases from V and 4 bases from J; junction bases left unmatched: 25. The CDR3 protein is CASRPSGKGGGRAKRYNEQFF. CDR3 sequence (DNA): TGTGCCAGCAGGCCTAGCGGAAAAGGGGGCGGGAGGGCCAAACGATACAATGAGCAGTTCTTC.